This TCR beta chain was identified during a study of CD8+ T cells in alopecia areata. The overall study: Percent of scalp involved defined treated patients' severity scores.

This clone was counted a few times. Documented treatment: oral pan-JAK inhibitor, 5-10 mg twice daily. Researchers took lesional scalp punch biopsies and peripheral blood from people who were alopecia areata patients. Sequencing templates came from extracted RNA that was reverse transcribed into cDNA. The repertoire was sequenced with immunoSEQ multiplex PCR; TCRdb's copy has only in-frame clones and lacks some. The table lists some 190,000 clones, roughly half of them singletons. Germline-derived CDR1 and CDR2 are SGHTA and FQGNSA. After removal of 0 bases from V and 8 bases from J, the junction contained 4 bases not matched to a gene. The CDR3 covers 15 residues.

The sequence was obtained from a human donor with alopecia areata. Here the sequenced sample was CD8+ T cells sorted from blood, taken around week 54, from a patient treated with tofacitinib. This chain joins TRBV7-2 and TRBJ2-1, with TRBD2 identical over 10 bases. CDR3 loop: CASSLARLAGDEQFF. The CDR3 DNA reads TGTGCCAGCAGCTTAGCGCGGCTAGCGGGGGATGAGCAGTTCTTC.